This entry concerns a single T cell receptor (beta chain). Profiling relied on immunoSEQ multiplex PCR, and the TCRdb table lists in-frame clones only, not all of them. The sample holds 490,000 or so clones; 65% to 80% are singletons and the top ten take 12%. The ends lost 4 bases at V and 7 bases at J; junction bases unmatched: 11. This CDR3 region has 15 residues. CDR1 and CDR2 (germline): SGHVS, FQNEAQ. Unsorted samples, those not sorted, used some 89 million PBMCs for genomic DNA. This sample is drawn from a study of shared clonotypes between healthy human individuals. Sequencing was performed on PBMCs. The clonotype was recovered from a woman in her forties in good health. Some clones in this sample may be carry-over from other donors' samples. The chain uses TRBV7-8 and TRBJ2-7; 9 bases are a match to TRBD2. The CDR3, as DNA: TGTGCCAGCAGCTCCCCCGGGGCGGGAGGGGAGGAGCAGTACTTC. Protein: CASSSPGAGGEEQYF.